This passage covers 15 T cell receptor beta chains from one sample sequenced in a study of T cell responses to AZD1222 COVID-19 vaccine. TCRdb keeps only in-frame clones here, not all; method: immunoSEQ multiplex PCR. The profile shows 95,000 to 100,000 clones, 75% to 90% of them singletons. The specimen was peripheral blood, collected on day 0 of AZD1222 vaccination. The receptors were sampled from an adult in good health.

The chain uses TRBV7-8 and TRBJ1-1; D not certain. The V end lost 0 bases, the J end lost 1 base, and 6 bases lay between the germline ends. Germline assignment: CDR1 SGHVS and CDR2 FQNEAQ. The CDR3 runs 14 residues. DNA of the CDR3: TGTGCCAGCAGCTTAGCAAGTAAGAACACTGAAGCTTTCTTT. It codes for CASSLASKNTEAFF.

CDR3 in DNA: TGTGCCAGCAGCTCCCGACAGTATGGAAACACCATATATTTT. Its translation: CASSSRQYGNTIYF. The V call is TRBV7-9, the J call TRBJ1-3, with D perhaps matching TRBD1 (5 bases). This CDR3 has 14 amino acids. Germline values: CDR1 SEHNR, CDR2 FQNEAQ (reference sequence). With 4 bases removed from V and 3 bases from J, the gap between germline ends came to 10 bases.

This chain connects TRBV30 to TRBJ1-4; D is perhaps TRBD1 (5 bases). V dropped 0 bases and J dropped 7 bases, with 12 bases sitting between them. CDR3 length equals 14 residues. Germline loops: CDR1 GTSNPN, CDR2 SVGIG (reference sequence). CDR3 residues: CAWSVARRGEKLFF. The CDR3 DNA reads as TGTGCCTGGAGTGTCGCCAGGAGGGGTGAAAAACTGTTTTTT. The full variable domain, its missing parts supplied by reference TRBV30 and TRBJ1-4, is SQTIHQWPATLVQPVGSPLSLECTVEGTSNPNLYWYRQAAGRGLQLLFYSVGIGQISSEVPQNLSASRPQDRQFILSSKKLLLSDSGFYLCAWSVARRGEKLFFGSGTQLSVL.

The chain is built from TRBV6-5 and TRBJ1-5; D remains ambiguous. V was pared by 2 bases and J by 3 bases, with 8 bases between. Germline CDR1 is MNHEY and CDR2 is SVGAGI. The CDR3 covers 14 residues. CDR3 DNA: TGTGCCAGCAGTTACGGCAGATTCAATCAGCCCCAGCATTTT. It specifies CASSYGRFNQPQHF.

As concerns this clone: Within the sample, other DNA sequences also encode this same CDR3. The V call is TRBV18, the J call TRBJ2-7; D unresolved. Trimming removed 0 bases at V and 1 base at J, with 4 bases between. CDR1 and CDR2 (germline): KGHSH, LQKENI. This CDR3 is built from 13 residues. As DNA, the CDR3 is TGTGCCAGCTCACCACCGGGGTCCTACGAGCAGTACTTC. Protein sequence: CASSPPGSYEQYF. The whole variable domain, remainder taken from reference TRBV18 and TRBJ2-7, is NAGVMQNPRHLVRRRGQEARLRCSPMKGHSHVYWYRQLPEEGLKFMVYLQKENIIDESGMPKERFSAEFPKEGPSILRIQQVVRGDSAAYFCASSPPGSYEQYFGPGTRLTVT.

J is TRBJ2-7 and V is TRBV19; D is possibly TRBD1 (5 bases). The CDR3 spans 14 residues. V dropped 1 base and J dropped 1 base, with 8 bases sitting between them. Germline CDR1 is LNHDA and CDR2 is SQIVND (reference sequence). The DNA for the CDR3 is TGTGCCAGTAGTATAGGGACACCTTCCTACGAGCAGTACTTC. This translates into CASSIGTPSYEQYF.

The chain recombines TRBV6-2 or TRBV6-3 with TRBJ2-7, with a weak D call TRBD1 (6 bases). The CDR3 runs 12 residues. Trimming removed 5 bases at V and 3 bases at J, with 8 bases between. Germline V gene lookup returns CDR1 MNHEY and CDR2 SVGEGT. CDR3 DNA: TGTGCCAGCAGTCAAGGGGGCTACGAGCAGTACTTC. This codes for CASSQGGYEQYF.

The chain carries TRBV28 and TRBJ1-5, with D tentatively TRBD1 (5 bases). The germline V gene has CDR1 MDHEN and CDR2 SYDVKM. V was pared by 4 bases and J by 3 bases, with 7 bases between. The CDR3 consists of 13 residues. The CDR3 region is CASSWTINQPQHF. CDR3 nucleotides: TGTGCCAGCAGTTGGACAATCAATCAGCCCCAGCATTTT.

The chain recombines TRBV30 with TRBJ1-3, with 7 bases matching TRBD1. The CDR3 covers 16 residues. CDR1 and CDR2 from the germline V gene are GTSNPN and SVGIG (reference sequence). J was trimmed by 0 bases and V by 3 bases; bases with no gene match: 8. CDR3 residues: CAWRTTGLSSGNTIYF. The CDR3 nucleotides read TGTGCCTGGAGGACGACAGGGTTGAGCTCTGGAAACACCATATATTTT.

The rearrangement uses TRBV9 and TRBJ1-2; TRBD1 is a possible D gene (5 bases). Germline lookup yields CDR1 SGDLS and CDR2 YYNGEE. The CDR3 totals 15 residues. Trimming left V 0 bases short and J 5 bases short, with 14 bases between. CDR3 DNA: TGTGCCAGCAGCGTAGGAGTTGGGACGGAATATGGCTACACCTTC. As protein: CASSVGVGTEYGYTF.

The chain couples TRBV4-2 to TRBJ2-7; 10 bases are shared with TRBD2. Germline trimming cut 3 bases from V and 0 bases from J; bases unmatched to any gene: 2. Looked up from germline, CDR1 is LGHNA and CDR2 is YNFKEQ. The CDR3 length is 15 residues. CDR3 sequence: CASSQGLATSYEQYF. CDR3 DNA sequence: TGTGCCAGCAGCCAGGGACTAGCGACCTCCTACGAGCAGTACTTC.

This clone appeared a single time. V and J are TRBV2 and TRBJ2-7; D not certain. The V gene lost 7 bases and the J gene lost 2 bases, with 12 bases spanning the gap. The CDR3 consists of 13 residues. In germline, CDR1 is SNHLY, CDR2 FYNNEI. The DNA for the CDR3 is TGTGCCAGCATGATGGTCAGTCCCTACGAGCAGTACTTC. Protein sequence: CASMMVSPYEQYF. Full variable domain (outside the CDR3, taken from reference TRBV2 and TRBJ2-7): EPEVTQTPSHQVTQMGQEVILRCVPISNHLYFYWYRQILGQKVEFLVSFYNNEISEKSEIFDDQFSVERPDGSNFTLKIRSTKLEDSAMYFCASMMVSPYEQYFGPGTRLTVT.

The rearrangement uses TRBV5-4 and TRBJ2-2, with 16 bases aligning to TRBD2. CDR3 length: 18 residues. The germline V gene encodes CDR1 SGHNT and CDR2 YYREEE (reference sequence). V lost 4 bases, J lost 4 bases, and 7 bases stayed unmatched. CDR3 amino acids: CASSTGLAGGAGTGELFF. CDR3 in DNA: TGTGCCAGCAGCACGGGACTAGCGGGAGGGGCGGGCACCGGGGAGCTGTTTTTT.

The rearrangement uses TRBV27 and TRBJ1-4; the match to TRBD1 covers 7 bases. This CDR3 contains 13 residues. V dropped 1 base and J dropped 8; count of bases not matched to a gene: 1. Germline CDR1 and CDR2: MNHEY and SMNVEV (reference sequence). For the CDR3, the DNA is TGTGCCAGCAGTTTATTGACAGGGGAAAAACTGTTTTTT. This encodes CASSLLTGEKLFF. The variable domain in full, with the rest retrieved from reference TRBV27 and TRBJ1-4, is EAQVTQNPRYLITVTGKKLTVTCSQNMNHEYMSWYRQDPGLGLRQIYYSMNVEVTDKGDVPEGYKVSRKEKRNFPLILESPSPNQTSLYFCASSLLTGEKLFFGSGTQLSVL.

This clone is a singleton in its sample. V gene TRBV5-3 combines with J gene TRBJ2-7; 7 nucleotides line up with TRBD1. TRBV5-3 is noted as an ORF with a role that remains uncertain. The CDR3 has 16 amino acids. V trimming: 3 bases; J trimming: 6 bases; junction bases outside the gene matches: 15. CDR3 coding DNA: TGTGCCAGAAGCTGTAAAGGACAGGAGGACTGGGGCGAGCAGTACTTC. Protein sequence: CARSCKGQEDWGEQYF.